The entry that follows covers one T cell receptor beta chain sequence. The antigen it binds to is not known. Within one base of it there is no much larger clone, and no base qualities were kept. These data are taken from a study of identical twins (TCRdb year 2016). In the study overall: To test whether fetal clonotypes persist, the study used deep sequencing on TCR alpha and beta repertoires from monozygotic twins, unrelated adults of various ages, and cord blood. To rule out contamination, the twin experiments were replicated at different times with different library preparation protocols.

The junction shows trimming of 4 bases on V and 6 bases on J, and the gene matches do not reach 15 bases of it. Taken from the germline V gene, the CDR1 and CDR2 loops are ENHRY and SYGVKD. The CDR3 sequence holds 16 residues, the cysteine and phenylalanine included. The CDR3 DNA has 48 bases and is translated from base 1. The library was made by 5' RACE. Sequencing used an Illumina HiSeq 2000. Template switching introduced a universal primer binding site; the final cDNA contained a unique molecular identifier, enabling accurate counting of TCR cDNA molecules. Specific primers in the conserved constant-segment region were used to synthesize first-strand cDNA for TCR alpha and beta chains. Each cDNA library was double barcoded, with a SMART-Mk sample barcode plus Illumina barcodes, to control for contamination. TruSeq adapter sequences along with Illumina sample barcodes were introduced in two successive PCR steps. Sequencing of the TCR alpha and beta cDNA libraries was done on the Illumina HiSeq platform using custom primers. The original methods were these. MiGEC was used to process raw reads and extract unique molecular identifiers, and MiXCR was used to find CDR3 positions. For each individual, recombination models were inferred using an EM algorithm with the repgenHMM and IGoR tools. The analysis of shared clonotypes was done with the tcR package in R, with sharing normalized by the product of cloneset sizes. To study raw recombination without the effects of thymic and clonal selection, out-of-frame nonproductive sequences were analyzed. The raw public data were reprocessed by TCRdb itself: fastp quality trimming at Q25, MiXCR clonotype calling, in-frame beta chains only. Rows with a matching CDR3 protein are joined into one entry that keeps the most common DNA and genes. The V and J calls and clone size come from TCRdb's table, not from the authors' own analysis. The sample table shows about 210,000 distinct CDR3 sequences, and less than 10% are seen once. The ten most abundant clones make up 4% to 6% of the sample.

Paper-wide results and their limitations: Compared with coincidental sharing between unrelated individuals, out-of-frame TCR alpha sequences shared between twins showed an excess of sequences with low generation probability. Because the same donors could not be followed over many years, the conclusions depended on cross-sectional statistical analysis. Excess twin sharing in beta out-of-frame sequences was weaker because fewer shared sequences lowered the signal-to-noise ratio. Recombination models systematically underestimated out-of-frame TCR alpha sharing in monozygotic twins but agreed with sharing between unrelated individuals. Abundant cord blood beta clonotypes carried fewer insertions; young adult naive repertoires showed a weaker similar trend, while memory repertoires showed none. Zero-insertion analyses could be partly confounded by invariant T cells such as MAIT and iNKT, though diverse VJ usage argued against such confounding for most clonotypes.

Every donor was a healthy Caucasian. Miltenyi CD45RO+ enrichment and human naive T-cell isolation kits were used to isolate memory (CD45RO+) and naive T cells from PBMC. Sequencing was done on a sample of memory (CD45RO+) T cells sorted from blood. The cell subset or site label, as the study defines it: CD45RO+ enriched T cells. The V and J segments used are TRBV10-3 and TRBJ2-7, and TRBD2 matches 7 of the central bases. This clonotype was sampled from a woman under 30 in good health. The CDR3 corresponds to CAISAGGGMDRGEQYF. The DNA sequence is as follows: TGTGCCATCAGTGCGGGGGGTGGTATGGACCGCGGCGAGCAGTACTTC.